These T cell receptor beta chains were read from a single sample in a study of T cell changes during pregnancy in multiple sclerosis. Here immunoSEQ multiplex PCR was the method, and the copy in TCRdb shows in-frame clones only, minus some. The sample yields about 54,000 clones, more than 85% seen once. Sequenced material: peripheral blood, taken after pregnancy. These receptors came from a female donor in good health, enrolled as a control in a pregnancy study. Each CDR3 is given with its conserved first and last residue. The order of the fields is J gene, D gene, clone size, V gene, CDR3 protein, CDR3 DNA. D genes are given only for firm matches. Expanded clones are given a class, and other clones once, few, many or no size at all.

J gene: TRBJ2-3
D gene: TRBD2
clone size: NA
V gene: TRBV11-2
CDR3 protein: CASSLVGGSTDTQYF
CDR3 DNA: TGTGCCAGCAGCTTAGTGGGGGGGAGCACAGATACGCAGTATTTT

J gene: TRBJ1-6
D gene: NA
clone size: NA
V gene: TRBV7-6
CDR3 protein: CASSLVPGVGSPLHF
CDR3 DNA: TGTGCCAGCAGCTTAGTTCCAGGGGTGGGATCACCCCTCCACTTT

J gene: TRBJ2-1
D gene: TRBD2
clone size: NA
V gene: TRBV5-1
CDR3 protein: CASSSDPSGDNEQFF
CDR3 DNA: TGCGCCAGCAGCTCGGACCCTAGCGGGGACAATGAGCAGTTCTTC

J gene: TRBJ2-1
D gene: NA
clone size: NA
V gene: TRBV7-2
CDR3 protein: CASSLYRDNEQFF
CDR3 DNA: TGTGCCAGCAGCCTATACAGGGACAATGAGCAGTTCTTC

J gene: TRBJ2-7
D gene: TRBD1
clone size: NA
V gene: TRBV10-1
CDR3 protein: CASSTGQDEQYF
CDR3 DNA: TGCGCCAGCAGTACAGGACAGGACGAGCAGTACTTC

J gene: TRBJ2-5
D gene: NA
clone size: NA
V gene: TRBV19
CDR3 protein: CASSPPGGSKETQYF
CDR3 DNA: TGTGCCAGTAGTCCACCAGGGGGGAGCAAAGAGACCCAGTACTTC

J gene: TRBJ2-3
D gene: NA
clone size: NA
V gene: TRBV7-9
CDR3 protein: CASSFAGSWDTQYF
CDR3 DNA: TGTGCCAGCAGCTTTGCGGGAAGCTGGGATACGCAGTATTTT

J gene: TRBJ1-4
D gene: NA
clone size: once
V gene: TRBV28
CDR3 protein: CASSQVTFGKREPDEKLFF
CDR3 DNA: TGTGCCAGCAGCCAAGTAACTTTTGGCAAACGGGAACCGGATGAAAAACTGTTTTTT

J gene: TRBJ2-2
D gene: NA
clone size: NA
V gene: TRBV2
CDR3 protein: CASSRETGELFF
CDR3 DNA: TGTGCCAGCAGCAGGGAAACCGGGGAGCTGTTTTTT

J gene: TRBJ1-6
D gene: NA
clone size: NA
V gene: TRBV7-2
CDR3 protein: CASSLKGDYNSPLHF
CDR3 DNA: TGTGCCAGCAGCTTGAAGGGGGACTATAATTCACCCCTCCACTTT

J gene: TRBJ2-1
D gene: NA
clone size: NA
V gene: TRBV5-4
CDR3 protein: CASSLRGSLNEQFF
CDR3 DNA: TGTGCCAGCAGCTTGAGAGGTTCACTCAATGAGCAGTTCTTC

J gene: TRBJ2-3
D gene: NA
clone size: NA
V gene: TRBV5-6
CDR3 protein: CASSFGGGTDTQYF
CDR3 DNA: TGTGCCAGCAGCTTCGGGGGTGGCACAGATACGCAGTATTTT

J gene: TRBJ1-2
D gene: TRBD1
clone size: NA
V gene: TRBV11-3
CDR3 protein: CASSFRGVTGSLKGYTF
CDR3 DNA: TGTGCCAGCAGCTTCAGGGGGGTTACTGGATCTCTTAAGGGCTACACCTTC

J gene: TRBJ1-1
D gene: TRBD1
clone size: NA
V gene: TRBV7-2
CDR3 protein: CASIIQGGLNTEAFF
CDR3 DNA: TGTGCCAGCATCATACAGGGGGGCCTGAACACTGAAGCTTTCTTT

J gene: TRBJ2-4
D gene: TRBD1
clone size: once
V gene: TRBV7-8
CDR3 protein: CASSLTGTGTTLAKNIQYF
CDR3 DNA: TGTGCCAGCAGCTTAACCGGGACAGGGACAACTCTAGCCAAAAACATTCAGTACTTC

J gene: TRBJ2-7
D gene: NA
clone size: once
V gene: TRBV4-1
CDR3 protein: CASSQEWSTYEQYF
CDR3 DNA: TGCGCCAGCAGCCAAGAATGGAGCACCTACGAGCAGTACTTC

J gene: TRBJ1-1
D gene: NA
clone size: once
V gene: TRBV6-5
CDR3 protein: CASRPGGARIPEAFF
CDR3 DNA: TGTGCCAGCAGACCGGGAGGGGCACGAATCCCTGAAGCTTTCTTT

J gene: TRBJ2-1
D gene: TRBD1
clone size: NA
V gene: TRBV6-5
CDR3 protein: CASSKPDRVNEQFF
CDR3 DNA: TGTGCCAGCAGTAAACCCGACAGGGTCAATGAGCAGTTCTTC

J gene: TRBJ2-3
D gene: NA
clone size: NA
V gene: TRBV7-8
CDR3 protein: CASSLEVAGTDTQYF
CDR3 DNA: TGTGCCAGCAGCTTAGAGGTAGCGGGCACAGATACGCAGTATTTT

J gene: TRBJ1-1
D gene: NA
clone size: NA
V gene: TRBV18
CDR3 protein: CASSPNPGALSNTEAFF
CDR3 DNA: TGTGCCAGCTCACCAAACCCAGGGGCCCTCTCAAACACTGAAGCTTTCTTT

J gene: TRBJ1-2
D gene: NA
clone size: NA
V gene: TRBV21-1
CDR3 protein: CASSIVTTVRPCGYTF
CDR3 DNA: TGTGCCAGCAGCATTGTGACGACAGTACGCCCATGTGGCTACACCTTC

J gene: TRBJ1-2
D gene: TRBD1
clone size: few
V gene: TRBV28
CDR3 protein: CASSLLPSGQVRGYTF
CDR3 DNA: TGTGCCAGCAGTTTACTCCCCTCCGGACAGGTGAGGGGCTACACCTTC

J gene: TRBJ2-3
D gene: NA
clone size: NA
V gene: TRBV19
CDR3 protein: CASSIGPLTNTDTQYF
CDR3 DNA: TGTGCCAGTAGTATAGGACCCCTCACTAACACAGATACGCAGTATTTT

J gene: TRBJ2-2
D gene: NA
clone size: NA
V gene: TRBV19
CDR3 protein: CASSTEFWGTYTGELFF
CDR3 DNA: TGTGCCAGTAGTACCGAATTTTGGGGGACATACACCGGGGAGCTGTTTTTT

J gene: TRBJ2-1
D gene: NA
clone size: NA
V gene: TRBV5-1
CDR3 protein: CASSNGRGTEQFF
CDR3 DNA: TGCGCCAGCAGCAATGGTAGGGGTACTGAGCAGTTCTTC

J gene: TRBJ2-7
D gene: NA
clone size: NA
V gene: TRBV5-1
CDR3 protein: CASSYRGRWEQYF
CDR3 DNA: TGCGCCAGCAGCTACCGGGGAAGGTGGGAGCAGTACTTC